This record looks at one T cell receptor (beta chain) sequence and its context. Its antigen is unidentified. CD8+ and CD4+ T cells circulating in blood were sequenced for TCR beta. Trimming left V 1 base short and J 4 bases short, with 1 base between. CDR1 SNHLY and CDR2 FYNNEI come from the germline V gene. CDR3 length: 12 residues. RNA totalling about 0.5 to 1 ug underwent reverse transcription with random hexamers. One entry per CDR3 protein results from TCRdb running MiXCR on the immunoSEQ multiplex PCR reads. The sample contains more than 150,000 distinct CDR3 sequences, just under 95% of which appear only once. This specimen belongs to a study of CD8 T cells in Susac syndrome. Study-wide results and caveats: Total CD8+ repertoires held approximately 15 Susac-specific public clones, while CD8+ TEMRA repertoires held several.

The chain has TRBV2 and TRBJ2-2; D unclear. The sequencing sample was made of CD8+ T cells from PBMCs. This sequence originates from a human donor with Susac syndrome. CDR3 loop: CASSEGTGELFF. The CDR3 DNA sequence: TGTGCCAGCAGTGAAGGCACCGGGGAGCTGTTTTTT.